Presented here are 17 T cell receptor beta chains from one specimen sequenced in a study of regulatory T cells in long-lasting Graves disease. Time point denoted: persistent/refractory GD, antithyroid drugs over 5 years with positive TRAb. TCR sequences were obtained from RNA taken from PBMCs. Investigators prepared the TCR beta libraries by applying iRepertoire HTBI primers and Arm-PCR of CDR3 regions. TCRdb independently ran MiXCR on the multiplex PCR reads; one entry per CDR3 protein. The table includes about 470,000 distinct CDR3 sequences, around a fifth detected once. The source material was peripheral blood mononuclear cells (PBMCs), sampled when the disease was refractory, from a patient treated with antithyroid drugs. The receptors come from a female donor with Graves disease.

This clonotype was observed at least ten times. The chain has TRBV20-1 and TRBJ1-5; D is perhaps TRBD1 (5 bases). The CDR3 has 16 residues. CDR1 and CDR2 from the germline V gene are DFQATT and SNEGSKA (reference sequence). The V and J ends lost 0 bases and 0 bases respectively, with 12 bases between them. CDR3 sequence (DNA): TGCAGTGCTAGAGAGTTTGGTGGGACTAGCAATCAGCCCCAGCATTTT. It yields the protein CSAREFGGTSNQPQHF.

This clonotype has ten or more counts. The V and J genes are TRBV3-1 and TRBJ1-1; maybe TRBD1 (6 bases). Deletions cut 2 bases from V and 0 bases from J, with 10 bases between. Germline V CDR1 and CDR2: LGHDT, YNNKEL (reference sequence). This CDR3 spans 15 amino acids. The CDR3 sequence: CASSQREGVNTEAFF. The CDR3, as DNA: TGTGCCAGCAGCCAAAGGGAGGGGGTGAACACTGAAGCTTTCTTT.

In its sample, this clonotype was seen many times. The chain carries TRBV28 and TRBJ1-4; 9 positions agree with TRBD1. The J segment lost 7 bases and the V segment lost 9 bases, leaving 12 bases of the junction unmatched. Germline-derived CDR1 and CDR2 are MDHEN and SYDVKM. CDR3 length: 15 residues. CDR3: CASGGQGSSGEKLFF. CDR3 nucleotides: TGTGCCAGTGGGGGACAGGGATCTTCCGGTGAAAAACTGTTTTTT. Based on the CDR3 plus reference TRBV28 and TRBJ1-4, the full variable domain is DVKVTQSSRYLVKRTGEKVFLECVQDMDHENMFWYRQDPGLGLRLIYFSYDVKMKEKGDIPEGYSVSREKKERFSLILESASTNQTSMYLCASGGQGSSGEKLFFGSGTQLSVL.

The gene calls are TRBV5-1 and TRBJ2-3, with TRBD1 matching 8 bases. With V trimmed by 3 bases and J by 0 bases, 15 bases remained unmatched. This CDR3 has 19 amino acids. Germline loops: CDR1 SGHRS, CDR2 YFSETQ. In DNA form, the CDR3 reads TGCGCCAGCAGCTGGAGGTCGTTTCGTCAGGGGGCGAGCACAGATACGCAGTATTTT. Translating gives CASSWRSFRQGASTDTQYF.

This clonotype was detected many times. The V and J genes are TRBV28 and TRBJ1-1, with no clear D. V lost 3 bases and J 4 bases, leaving 6 bases between the germline ends. Per the germline V gene, CDR1 is MDHEN and CDR2 is SYDVKM. CDR3 length equals 12 residues. CDR3 amino acids: CASSFWATEAFF. The CDR3, as DNA: TGTGCCAGCAGTTTTTGGGCCACTGAAGCTTTCTTT.

There are many counts of this clonotype. This chain uses TRBV10-1 with TRBJ2-5; D unclear. Germline V gives CDR1 WNHNN, CDR2 SYGVQD (reference sequence). Trimming cost V 0 bases and J 7 bases, with 15 bases left between them. There are 15 residues in the CDR3. The CDR3 DNA reads as TGCGCCAGCAGTGAGTCTCCAGGAATGTACGGGACCCAGTACTTC. It codes for CASSESPGMYGTQYF.

This clonotype has ten or more counts. The rearrangement links TRBV12-3 or TRBV12-4 to TRBJ1-5; TRBD1 aligns across 9 bases. This CDR3 is built from 14 residues. V was clipped by 5 bases and J by 6 bases; unmatched bases: 5. CDR3 sequence: CASSTGGEGQPQHF. DNA for the CDR3: TGTGCCAGCAGTACAGGGGGCGAGGGTCAGCCCCAGCATTTT.

With respect to this clonotype: This may stem from a read error, because a much larger clone lies one nucleotide away. The chain couples TRBV12-3 or TRBV12-4 to TRBJ2-7; TRBD2 aligns across 9 bases. V gave up 5 bases and J gave up 5 bases; unmatched junction bases: 4. The CDR3 loop spans 13 amino acids. The CDR3 protein is CASSQLAGDEQYF. For the CDR3, the DNA is TGTGCCAGCAGTCAACTAGCGGGTGACGAGCAGTACTTC.

The chain employs TRBV4-3 and TRBJ2-7, with unresolved D. Between the trimmed V and J ends, which lost 0 bases and 7 bases, there was a span of 13 bases. Germline loops: CDR1 LGHNA, CDR2 YSLEER. The CDR3 is 14 amino acids. DNA for the CDR3: TGCGCCAGCAGCCAAGAGTACCTACCCAGGGAGCAGTACTTC. Residues: CASSQEYLPREQYF.

In this sample, this clonotype turned up many times. The gene calls are TRBV12-3 or TRBV12-4 and TRBJ2-6, with D tentatively TRBD2 (5 bases). This CDR3 contains 17 residues. The germline V and J ends were trimmed by 5 bases and 1 base, with 15 bases remaining between them. The CDR3 nucleotides read TGTGCCAGCAGTACCGGGATAAGCTCATCTGGGGCCAACGTCCTGACTTTC. Its protein is CASSTGISSSGANVLTF.

This clonotype was counted ten times or more. This rearrangement joins TRBV12-3 or TRBV12-4 to TRBJ1-2; no firm D call. This CDR3 has 15 amino acids. V was shortened by 0 bases and J by 1 base, with 9 bases between the two germline ends. CDR3 protein: CASSLATSDNYGYTF. The CDR3 DNA reads TGTGCCAGCAGTTTAGCCACATCCGATAACTATGGCTACACCTTC.

V usage is TRBV28 and J usage is TRBJ2-6; weak D call: TRBD1 (6 bases). Looked up from germline, CDR1 is MDHEN and CDR2 is SYDVKM. CDR3 length equals 17 residues. V lost 7 bases and J 0 bases, leaving 16 bases between the germline ends. The DNA for the CDR3 is TGTGCCAGCACCCTGGGGGACACCAGCTCTGGGGCCAACGTCCTGACTTTC. Protein: CASTLGDTSSGANVLTF.

The gene calls are TRBV3-1 and TRBJ2-5; D gene unclear. This CDR3 comprises 13 residues. Trimming left V 4 bases short and J 3 bases short, with 9 bases between. Germline CDR1 reads LGHDT; CDR2 reads YNNKEL (reference sequence). The CDR3 DNA sequence: TGTGCCAGCAGCCCCGCAGCTAAAGAGACCCAGTACTTC. Protein product: CASSPAAKETQYF.

The chain employs TRBV6-4 and TRBJ2-5, with D perhaps given as TRBD1 or TRBD2 (5 bases each). V lost 5 bases and J lost 1, with 8 bases in between. Germline values: CDR1 MRHNA, CDR2 SNTAGT. The length of the CDR3 is 13 residues. CDR3 DNA sequence: TGTGCCAGCAGTAAGGGACCCCAAGAGACCCAGTACTTC. Translation gives CASSKGPQETQYF.

Only a few counts were recorded for this clonotype. J is TRBJ1-2 and V is TRBV7-2, with D possibly being TRBD1 (6 bases). Germline lookup yields CDR1 SGHTA and CDR2 FQGNSA. V lost 0 bases and J lost 5, with 19 bases in between. There are 17 residues in the CDR3. In DNA form, the CDR3 reads TGTGCCAGCAGCTTAGCGGAGGGAGGGTGGGGGCGATATGGCTACACCTTC. Translating it yields CASSLAEGGWGRYGYTF.

This clonotype was seen many times. The J gene is TRBJ1-2, the V gene TRBV6-1; D is possibly TRBD1 (5 bases). V shed 5 bases and J shed 6 bases, with 10 bases lying between them. CDR3 length: 12 residues. Looked up from germline, CDR1 is MNHNS and CDR2 is SASEGT. The CDR3 DNA sequence: TGTGCCAGCAGTCCCCCGGGGGATGGCTACACCTTC. It yields the protein CASSPPGDGYTF.

This clonotype has a count of ten or more. The V gene is TRBV12-3 or TRBV12-4, the J gene TRBJ2-3; 7 bases line up with TRBD2. The J call may be incorrect, as the DNA end agrees better with TRBJ2-5. This CDR3 is 12 amino acids long. The CDR3 region is CASSLGGGTQYF. As DNA, the CDR3 is TGTGCCAGCAGTTTGGGCGGGGGGACCCAGTACTTC.